Below, one T cell receptor (beta chain) is given with its context. This sample is drawn from a study of blood T cell repertoires in COVID-19. Germline loops: CDR1 GTSNPN, CDR2 SVGIG (reference sequence). CDR3 length equals 18 residues. V lost 6 bases, J lost 0 bases, and 12 bases stayed unmatched. Clones were read by immunoSEQ multiplex PCR, and TCRdb kept only the in-frame ones, dropping some. This table holds some 54,000 clones, more than 90% found once. This clonotype was sampled from a man in his sixties with acute or convalescent COVID-19. Sequencing used peripheral blood. The rearrangement links TRBV30 to TRBJ2-3, with 13 bases aligning to TRBD2. The CDR3, as DNA: TGTGCCTGTTCACCGGGACTAGCGGGAAAATGGAGCACAGATACGCAGTATTTT. Residues: CACSPGLAGKWSTDTQYF.